Described below is a single T cell receptor (beta chain) sequence and its context. The clone's antigen remains unknown. Library construction relied on the immunoSEQ multiplex PCR assay. For the multiplex PCR, a mixture combining 60 forward primers for TCR Vbeta segments and 13 reverse primers for TCR Jbeta segments was used. The CDR3 region of rearranged TCR beta genes was amplified from genomic DNA with a multiplex PCR assay. Amplified TCR beta libraries were sequenced as 87-base-pair reads on the Illumina HiSeq System. Turning to the authors' computational methods: A later analysis tallied approximately 87 million unique TCR beta chains across the 660 or so repertoires, and about 10 million of those chains were shared by two or more donors. Raw reads were error-corrected and collapsed into unique sequences by a nearest-neighbor algorithm in which closely related sequences were merged to remove PCR and sequencing errors. CDR3 sequences were aligned to IMGT reference sequences to assign V, D and J gene segments. For a sequence to be retained, a match of at least six nucleotides was required to both a V gene segment and a J gene segment. A rearrangement counted as productive if the CDR3 had no stop codons and remained in frame with V and J, and every other rearrangement counted as non-productive. CDR3 was defined according to IMGT convention as the region running from the second conserved V-encoded cysteine to the conserved J-encoded phenylalanine. The earlier analysis of roughly 590 of the donors excluded sequences that lacked an unambiguous match to a single V gene segment. An earlier analysis of around 600 of the donors classified V segments as functional when productive rearrangements were above 56.7% and as segregating when the standard deviation between donors was above 5%. A statistical classification framework was built for diagnosing cytomegalovirus status from the catalog of TCR beta chain sequences. In a later analysis, V and J genes were assigned by comparing TCR nucleotide sequences against IMGT/GENE-DB human TR gene sequences. Using the TCRdist pipeline, a later analysis assigned CDR3 sequences along with most-parsimonious VDJ recombination scenarios. In a later analysis, every TCR beta chain was defined by the combination of its CDR3 amino acid sequence and its V-gene family, and reads without a unique V-gene family were dropped. A later analysis removed roughly 590 highly shared, low-generation-probability nucleotide sequences to deal with suspected cross-contamination and a sequencing artifact. In a later analysis, a clonal expansion index was calculated for each public chain from normalized within-repertoire ranks of inferred template counts. Generation probabilities in a later analysis came from a VDJ recombination model fitted to out-of-frame rearrangements, and those results were checked against IGoR. In a later analysis, hypergeometric tests were used to score TCR-TCR, TCR-HLA and TCR-CMV co-occurrence, with a repertoire-size bias correction applied to TCR pairs. In a later analysis, false discovery rates were estimated by permuting HLA or CMV assignments 20 times. In a later analysis, co-occurring TCRs were grouped with DBSCAN, and TCRdist sequence similarity was added when clustering was performed within HLA-allele-positive subsets. Repertoires with fewer than 30,000 or more than 120,000 public chains were left out of co-occurrence clustering, as were five repertoires with anomalous nucleotide sharing. Drawn from immuneACCESS, this table holds only the in-frame rearrangements with V and J called that TCRdb kept. Clones are partly lost; checked studies trace under half to an unresolved V gene and leave the rest unexplained. V, J and clone size were drawn from that table, and D and trimming were deduced from the DNA. The data table for this sample lists about 58,000 clones. Clones ranked in the top ten supply 2.1% of the sample.

This sample is drawn from a study of cytomegalovirus exposure and HLA in healthy donors listed by TCRdb under 2017. As for the study more broadly: In an earlier analysis of 550 to 750 of the donors, 276 Gb of sequence data and some 100 million unique TCR beta sequences from some 170 million T cells were reported. An early release covering roughly 600 HLA-typed donors comprised 300 to 350 gigabases of sequencing data and 85 million or so unique TCR sequences. The genetic ancestry cluster associated with self-reported Caucasian donors included 65% to 90% of the 300 to 450 genotyped donors. The study aimed to test whether cataloging public T cell receptors could reveal signatures of past pathogen exposure. Using immunosequencing, the study profiled T cell repertoires from 666 subjects and related those repertoires to cytomegalovirus serostatus. Along with the roughly 700-subject first cohort, a separate validation cohort of more than 90 different subjects was used. The study combined high-throughput TCR immunosequencing, statistical association of individual TCRs with disease status, and machine learning to predict cytomegalovirus infection status. A later analysis re-examined previously published TCR beta repertoires from 500 to 700 donors and added high-resolution HLA genotyping to investigate patterns of TCR occurrence. Rather than drawing on any new phenotypic data, the later analysis identified candidate immune exposures from TCR beta sequences and the way those sequences occurred across donors. To decide whether each TCR beta V gene segment behaved as functional or pseudogenic, an earlier analysis of some 600 of the donors relied on high-throughput TCR beta sequencing. Donor age, sex, ethnicity and CMV serostatus were compiled alongside the repertoire data. A later genetic analysis used genome-wide SNP genotypes for about 60% of the roughly 700 donors, treating that subset as a discovery cohort. All discovery cohort repertoires had been generated on a single sequencing platform. HLA typing covered class I and class II loci at four-digit resolution. Typing coverage differed by locus: A, B, C, DRB1 and DQB1 were typed in roughly 629-640 donors, DQA1 in approximately 520, DPA1 in around 580, and DPB1 in just under 480. A handful of DR-DQ haplotypes were handled as single units for association and clustering because linkage in the cohort was strong. Among 300 to 500 genotyped donors of the cohort, an average of approximately 240,000 unique TCR beta nucleotide sequences was sequenced per donor, of which 15% to 20% were non-productive. Overall study outcomes, separate from this receptor: The only immune exposure information available for the cohort was CMV serostatus. In an earlier analysis of roughly 500 of the donors, most TCR beta V segments appeared in productive rearrangements about 90% or about 30% of the time, broadly matching IMGT annotations. In the study, some 160 TCR beta chains were listed as associated with cytomegalovirus. Compared with equally common non-associated chains, HLA-associated TCR beta chains in a later analysis were more clonally expanded and had lower generation probabilities. A later analysis reported that several top co-occurrence clusters appeared linked to parvovirus B19, influenza, CMV and Epstein-Barr virus. Linkage disequilibrium might explain the correlated functional status among segregating V segments, but an unknown experimental factor could not be excluded. While some public TCRs were present in many individuals, most TCR sequences turned up only very rarely across donors. Cytomegalovirus status was reported to be diagnosed by the classifier with high specificity and sensitivity in both the original and validation cohorts. A further reported finding was that TCR beta sequences accurately predicted the HLA-A and HLA-B alleles for most subjects in the first cohort. Because HLA typing was unavailable for some donors at each locus, only the typed subset was used in association tests. A later analysis found that most CMV-associated TCR beta chains appeared HLA-restricted, with HLA associations seemingly driven largely by CMV exposure. In a later genetic analysis, a missense DCLRE1C variant was associated with V-gene and J-gene trimming of TCR beta chains, and the association was replicated in an independent cohort. Three of the identified cytomegalovirus-associated TCR beta chains were confirmed in vitro to be specific for cytomegalovirus antigens. The earlier analysis of about 600 of the donors excluded around 17 rarely observed V segments, including chromosome 9 orphons, because counts were too low. Assigning TCR associations to individual alleles was difficult when HLA alleles, especially DR and DQ, strongly co-occurred. According to a later genetic analysis, donors in an Asian-associated ancestry cluster had fewer N-insertions in productive TCRs than the roughly 670-donor mean. Sequencing depth was assumed to be roughly uniform across donors in the presence/absence analyses, though that assumption may not hold. In this cohort, only TCR beta chains were sequenced, and detectable features were limited by the absence of alpha or paired-chain data. A cluster of highly shared sequence variants was judged likely to represent a technical artifact of the sequencing pipeline. In a later analysis, around 17,000 TCR beta sequences were associated with specific HLA alleles at a false discovery rate of 0.05. Some IMGT-functional V segments, including TRBV6-2 and TRBV6-3, could not be told apart with the 87-base-pair reads, so those segments were excluded. In a later analysis, the rate of TCR association differed among HLA loci, with DRB1 alleles having the most associated TCRs and HLA-C alleles having the fewest. It was suggested by the authors that the approach could potentially be generalized to other disease states and immunological phenotypes.

V loses 5 bases of germline sequence and J loses 7 bases, and the interval between the two ends is 11 bases. CDR3 length: 12 amino acids, cysteine to phenylalanine. The read is trimmed to its CDR3 DNA, 36 bases read in frame from base 1. Taken from the germline V gene (reference sequence), the CDR1 and CDR2 loops are PRHDT and FYEKMQ. In total, fewer than 750 healthy bone marrow donors made up the cohort. Cohort members were all nominally healthy when sampled, although unrecorded immune exposures were likely present. The donor tested CMV seronegative, placing the donor among the 350 or so seronegative members of the cohort. A peripheral blood sample was provided by each donor, and peripheral blood mononuclear cells were used for TCR beta sequencing. Genomic DNA was extracted from the blood cell samples with the Qiagen DNeasy Blood Extraction Kit.

Sequencing used PBMCs. Recombination joined TRBV13 with TRBJ1-1; no D gene call is confident. The receptor's source is a woman aged 18-35 years in good health and CMV-seronegative. The base sequence is TGTGCCAGCAGCCTTGCCCCGGGTGAAGCTTTCTTT. Translation gives CASSLAPGEAFF.